One and the same sample provided the 9 T cell receptor beta chains below, sequenced in a study of CD8+CD57+ T cells in acquired aplastic anemia. Using genomic DNA as the template, TCR beta VDJ and CDR3 profiling was carried out. TCRdb re-analysed the reads in MiXCR, keeping a single row per CDR3 protein. The sample comprises a few hundred thousand distinct CDR3 sequences, about a third of which are singletons, and 0.8% to 0.85% rests with the top ten. Flow cytometry had shown expanded CD8+CD57+ cells in the patients chosen for sequencing. Sequencing was performed on sorted CD4+, CD8+, or CD8+CD57+ T cells (not recorded which) from PBMCs. These receptor sequences come from a human donor with aplastic anemia.

The sample holds many counts of this clonotype. The genes are TRBV7-8 and TRBJ2-2; no definite D call. There are 13 residues in the CDR3. Looked up from germline, CDR1 is SGHVS and CDR2 is FQNEAQ. V was clipped by 5 bases and J by 2 bases, with 6 bases between them. The CDR3 reads CASSTINTGELFF. The CDR3 nucleotides read TGTGCCAGCAGCACCATAAACACCGGGGAGCTGTTTTTT. The full variable domain, with the rest looked up from reference TRBV7-8 and TRBJ2-2, is GAGVSQSPRYKVAKRGQDVALRCDPISGHVSLFWYQQALGQGPEFLTYFQNEAQLDKSGLPSDRFFAERPEGSVSTLKIQRTQQEDSAVYLCASSTINTGELFFGEGSRLTVL.

This clonotype was detected only a few times. This CDR3 is CASSWGGRNEKLFF. The CDR3 DNA reads as TGTGCCAGCAGCTGGGGCGGGCGGAATGAAAAACTGTTTTTT. The rearrangement joins TRBV5-4 to TRBJ1-4; possible D gene TRBD1, 5 bases. The germline V gene has CDR1 SGHNT and CDR2 YYREEE (reference sequence). This CDR3 is built from 14 residues. Trimming removed 3 bases from V and 5 bases from J, with 11 bases in between.

In its sample, this clonotype was seen many times. The chain combines TRBV19 with TRBJ2-3, with unresolved D. Germline V CDR1 and CDR2: LNHDA, SQIVND (reference sequence). The CDR3 length is 13 residues. Trimming pared 6 bases from V and 2 bases from J, leaving 9 bases between. DNA for the CDR3: TGTGCCAGTAGGAGCCCCTCCACAGATACGCAGTATTTT. The encoded protein is CASRSPSTDTQYF. The complete variable domain, with remaining parts taken from reference TRBV19 and TRBJ2-3, reads DGGITQSPKYLFRKEGQNVTLSCEQNLNHDAMYWYRQDPGQGLRLIYYSQIVNDFQKGDIAEGYSVSREKKESFPLTVTSAQKNPTAFYLCASRSPSTDTQYFGPGTRLTVL.

This clonotype turned up a few times. The V and J genes are TRBV7-3 and TRBJ2-1, with D perhaps TRBD1 (5 bases). V lost 0 bases to trimming and J lost 8 bases, with 11 bases between them. Germline-derived CDR1 and CDR2 are SGHTA and FQGTGA. The CDR3 totals 14 residues. The CDR3 DNA reads TGTGCCAGCAGCTTAACGCCAGGGCTCGATGAGCAGTTCTTC. Protein sequence: CASSLTPGLDEQFF.

The chain has TRBV7-6 and TRBJ2-7; no firm D call. Germline V lookup: CDR1 SGHVS, CDR2 FNYEAQ. Deletions cut 1 base from V and 6 bases from J, with 10 bases between. The CDR3 is made up of 13 amino acids. The CDR3 spells CASSLVWGSEQYF. CDR3 nucleotides: TGTGCCAGCAGCTTAGTGTGGGGTAGCGAGCAGTACTTC.

The V call is TRBV5-1, the J call TRBJ1-1; D ambiguous. This CDR3 has 18 amino acids. V gave up 4 bases and J gave up 1 base, with 23 bases separating them. Per the germline V gene, CDR1 is SGHRS and CDR2 is YFSETQ. For the CDR3, the DNA is TGCGCCAGCAGCCAAGGCCGGACGGTAATTGGGTCGAACACTGAAGCTTTCTTT. Amino acid sequence: CASSQGRTVIGSNTEAFF. Based on the CDR3 plus reference TRBV5-1 and TRBJ1-1, the full variable domain is KAGVTQTPRYLIKTRGQQVTLSCSPISGHRSVSWYQQTPGQGLQFLFEYFSETQRNKGNFPGRFSGRQFSNSRSEMNVSTLELGDSALYLCASSQGRTVIGSNTEAFFGQGTRLTVV.

J is TRBJ2-3 and V is TRBV19; 10 bases line up with TRBD2. Per the germline V gene, CDR1 is LNHDA and CDR2 is SQIVND (reference sequence). The CDR3 is 15 residues long. The trim removed 2 bases at V and 3 bases at J, leaving 2 bases unmatched. The CDR3 region has the DNA TGTGCCAGTAGTATACTAGCGGGGGCAACAGATACGCAGTATTTT. Translation: CASSILAGATDTQYF.

This clonotype was found a few times. The chain carries TRBV2 and TRBJ1-5; no reliable D call. The CDR3 length is 15 residues. Germline V gene sequence: CDR1 SNHLY, CDR2 FYNNEI. V was trimmed by 6 bases and J by 0 bases, leaving 12 bases between them. For the CDR3, the DNA is TGTGCCAGCAGCCAAAACAGAGATAGCAATCAGCCCCAGCATTTT. Translation: CASSQNRDSNQPQHF.

J is TRBJ2-3 and V is TRBV25-1, with TRBD1 matching 7 bases. This CDR3 region has 16 residues. The germline V gene has CDR1 MGHDK and CDR2 SYGVNS. The V gene end was trimmed by 3 bases and the J gene end by 1 base; junction bases not matched to a gene: 7. For the CDR3, the DNA is TGTGCCAGCAGTGACCGGACAGGAAGGGGCACAGATACGCAGTATTTT. As protein: CASSDRTGRGTDTQYF.